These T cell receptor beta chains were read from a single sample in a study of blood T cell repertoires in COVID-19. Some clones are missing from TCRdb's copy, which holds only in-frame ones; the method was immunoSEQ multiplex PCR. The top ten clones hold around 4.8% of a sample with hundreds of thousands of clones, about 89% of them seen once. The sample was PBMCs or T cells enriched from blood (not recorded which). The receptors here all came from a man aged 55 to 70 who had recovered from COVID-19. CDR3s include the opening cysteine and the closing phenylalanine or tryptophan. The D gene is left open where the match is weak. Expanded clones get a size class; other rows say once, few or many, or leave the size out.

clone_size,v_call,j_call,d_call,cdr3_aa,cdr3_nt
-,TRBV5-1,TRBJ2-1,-,CASSNRDNSYNEQFF,TGCGCCAGCAGCAACCGGGACAACTCCTACAATGAGCAGTTCTTC
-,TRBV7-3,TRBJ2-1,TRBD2,CASSSRPTSGSYNEQFF,TGTGCCAGCAGCTCCCGCCCGACTAGCGGATCCTACAATGAGCAGTTCTTC
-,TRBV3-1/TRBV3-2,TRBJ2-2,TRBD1,CASSPGQGLGTGELFF,TGTGCCAGCAGCCCAGGACAGGGGTTAGGGACCGGGGAGCTGTTTTTT
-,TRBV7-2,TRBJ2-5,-,CASWAGLGETQYF,TGTGCCAGTTGGGCAGGGTTGGGAGAGACCCAGTACTTC
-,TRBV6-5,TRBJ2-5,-,CASTQRGFGQETQYF,TGTGCCAGCACCCAAAGAGGGTTTGGGCAAGAGACCCAGTACTTC
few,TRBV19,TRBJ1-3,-,CASSLQGLGNTIYF,TGTGCCAGTAGTCTGCAGGGGCTCGGAAACACCATATATTTT
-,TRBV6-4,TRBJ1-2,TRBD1,CASSELPGQGRGYTF,TGTGCCAGCAGTGAGCTACCGGGACAGGGTCGAGGCTACACCTTC
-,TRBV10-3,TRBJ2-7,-,CAISEALAHEQYF,TGTGCCATCAGTGAGGCCTTAGCCCACGAGCAGTACTTC
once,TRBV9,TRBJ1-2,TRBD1,CASRSGQGYGYTF,TGTGCCAGCAGATCCGGACAGGGCTATGGCTACACCTTC
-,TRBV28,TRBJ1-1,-,CASRYLGGDTEAFF,TGTGCCAGCAGATACCTAGGGGGGGACACTGAAGCTTTCTTT
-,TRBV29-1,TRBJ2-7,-,CSVVPQGVGSYEQYF,TGCAGCGTTGTACCACAGGGAGTCGGCTCCTACGAGCAGTACTTC
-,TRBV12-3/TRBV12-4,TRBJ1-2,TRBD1,CASSSQGADSYTF,TGTGCCAGCAGTTCACAGGGGGCTGATAGCTACACCTTC
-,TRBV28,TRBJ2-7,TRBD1,CASSLRDRAYEQYF,TGTGCCAGCAGTCTCCGGGACAGGGCTTACGAGCAGTACTTC
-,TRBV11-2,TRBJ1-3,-,CASSLAGVGNTIYF,TGTGCCAGCAGCTTAGCGGGGGTAGGAAACACCATATATTTT
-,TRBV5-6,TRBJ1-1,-,CASSPGLKNTEAFF,TGTGCCAGCAGCCCCGGACTGAAGAACACTGAAGCTTTCTTT
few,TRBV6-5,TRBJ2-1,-,CASHQRNNEQFF,TGTGCCAGCCACCAGCGAAACAATGAGCAGTTCTTC
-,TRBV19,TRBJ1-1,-,CASSIRKGYTEAFF,TGTGCCAGTAGTATTCGGAAGGGGTACACTGAAGCTTTCTTT
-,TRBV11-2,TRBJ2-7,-,CASPPPNGQSYEQYF,TGTGCCAGCCCCCCCCCTAACGGACAGAGCTACGAGCAGTACTTC
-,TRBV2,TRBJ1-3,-,CASSQGSGNTIYF,TGTGCCAGCAGTCAGGGATCTGGAAACACCATATATTTT
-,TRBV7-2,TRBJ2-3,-,CASSLDLDVLYF,TGTGCCAGCAGCTTAGATCTAGATGTGTTGTATTTT
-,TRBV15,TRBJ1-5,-,CATSTILAQPQHF,TGTGCCACCAGCACCATTTTGGCTCAGCCCCAGCATTTT
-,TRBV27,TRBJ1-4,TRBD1,CASSFAQGFEKLFF,TGTGCCAGCAGTTTTGCACAGGGGTTTGAAAAACTGTTTTTT
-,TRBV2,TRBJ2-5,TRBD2,CASSLLGLAGAETQYF,TGTGCCAGCAGTCTCCTGGGACTAGCGGGAGCCGAGACCCAGTACTTC
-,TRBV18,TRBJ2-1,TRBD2,CASSPPREALGNEQFF,TGTGCCAGCTCACCACCGCGGGAGGCGCTTGGTAATGAGCAGTTCTTC
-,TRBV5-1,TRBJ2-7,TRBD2,CASSLALAGGYEQYF,TGCGCCAGCAGCTTGGCACTAGCGGGAGGGTACGAGCAGTACTTC
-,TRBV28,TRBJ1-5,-,CASHLSRAGQPQHF,TGTGCCAGCCACTTATCGAGGGCCGGTCAGCCCCAGCATTTT
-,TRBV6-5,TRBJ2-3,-,CATNRALGDTQYF,TGTGCCACCAACAGGGCCCTAGGTGATACGCAGTATTTT
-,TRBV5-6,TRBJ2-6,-,CASSLWQVRGANVLTF,TGTGCCAGCAGCTTGTGGCAGGTGAGAGGGGCCAACGTCCTGACTTTC
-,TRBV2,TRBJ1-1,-,CASSEAVGLMNTEAFF,TGTGCTAGCAGTGAAGCAGTGGGACTTATGAACACTGAAGCTTTCTTT
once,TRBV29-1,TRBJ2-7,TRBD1,CSVEDYCPPGQGYEQYF,TGCAGCGTTGAAGATTATTGCCCCCCGGGACAGGGTTACGAGCAGTACTTC
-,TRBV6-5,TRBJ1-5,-,CASSYSRWQPQHF,TGTGCCAGCAGTTACTCGCGGTGGCAGCCCCAGCATTTT
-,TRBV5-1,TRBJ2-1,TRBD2,CASSFSGFSYNEQFF,TGCGCCAGCAGCTTTAGCGGGTTCTCCTACAATGAGCAGTTCTTC
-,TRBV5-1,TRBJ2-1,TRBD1,CASSLAQGIGNEQFF,TGCGCCAGCAGCTTGGCACAGGGGATCGGCAATGAGCAGTTCTTC
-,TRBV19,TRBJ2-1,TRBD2,CASLGLAGNEQFF,TGTGCCAGTCTGGGACTAGCGGGGAATGAGCAGTTCTTC
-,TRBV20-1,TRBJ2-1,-,CSAGGTPTYNEQFF,TGCAGTGCTGGTGGGACTCCTACCTACAATGAGCAGTTCTTC